This TCR beta chain was recovered during a study of a mutant IDH1 vaccine in newly diagnosed glioma. On the study more broadly: Among treated patients, roughly 62% were male and about 38% female, and mean age was approximately 40 years.

As to this clone: Its antigen is unidentified.

TCRdb's table, derived via immunoSEQ multiplex PCR, lists solely in-frame clones and lacks some. The sample lists tens of thousands of clones; roughly 90% were seen once. There are 13 residues in the CDR3. Trimming removed 3 bases from V and 4 bases from J, with 9 bases in between. The germline CDR1 and CDR2 sequences are SGDLS and YYNGEE. Described time point: baseline, week 1 (first vaccination visit). The treatment denotes: pre-vaccination baseline after standard-of-care therapy. Each astrocytoma in the donors was new, WHO grade 3 or 4, IDH1-mutant and ATRX-lost. Study-wide results and limits: Immune responses induced by the vaccine were seen in roughly 93% of patients, spanning multiple MHC alleles. Apparently unrelated to pseudoprogression were changes in the top peripheral T cell clonotypes.

The gene calls are TRBV9 and TRBJ2-3; D unclear. The source is a man in his thirties or forties with glioma. The sample here was PBMCs, taken from a glioma patient treated with radiotherapy, temozolomide or both. The CDR3 bases are TGTGCCAGCAGCGCCGTCGTCTCAGATACGCAGTATTTT. It translates to CASSAVVSDTQYF.